This T cell receptor (beta chain) appears in the sequencing data of a study of T cells in Graves' hyperthyroidism and ophthalmopathy. It was RNA transcripts that yielded the amplified TCR beta CDR3 regions. HTBI primers drove first-round RT-PCR of the TCR CDR3. TCRdb re-called the multiplex PCR reads through MiXCR, storing one row per CDR3 protein. The sample records approximately 600,000 distinct CDR3 sequences, approximately 15% being singletons. This clonotype has ten or more counts. The CDR3 has 12 amino acids. V gave up 2 bases and J gave up 5 bases, with 7 bases separating them. Germline V lookup: CDR1 GTSNPN, CDR2 SVGIG (reference sequence).

This receptor was identified in a woman in her thirties with Graves' hyperthyroidism that later progressed to Graves' ophthalmopathy. The chain joins TRBV30 to TRBJ2-1; D is unresolved. Sequencing used blood. CDR3 amino acids: CAWSLGNNEQFF. Written as DNA, the CDR3 is TGTGCCTGGAGTCTAGGGAACAATGAGCAGTTCTTC.